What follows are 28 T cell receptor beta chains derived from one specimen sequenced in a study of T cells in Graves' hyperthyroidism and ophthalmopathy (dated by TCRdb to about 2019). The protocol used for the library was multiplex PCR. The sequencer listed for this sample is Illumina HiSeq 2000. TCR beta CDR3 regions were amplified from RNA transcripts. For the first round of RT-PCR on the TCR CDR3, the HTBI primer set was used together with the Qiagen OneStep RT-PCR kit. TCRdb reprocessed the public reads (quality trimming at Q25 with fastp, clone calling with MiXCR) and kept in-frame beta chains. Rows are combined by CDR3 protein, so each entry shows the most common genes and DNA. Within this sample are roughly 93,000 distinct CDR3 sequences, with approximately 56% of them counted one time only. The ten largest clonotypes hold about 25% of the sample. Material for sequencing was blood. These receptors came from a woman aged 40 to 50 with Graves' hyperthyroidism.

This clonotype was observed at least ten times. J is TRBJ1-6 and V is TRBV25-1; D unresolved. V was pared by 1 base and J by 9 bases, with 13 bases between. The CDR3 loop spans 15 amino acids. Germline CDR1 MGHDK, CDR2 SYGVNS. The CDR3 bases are TGTGCCAGCAGTGAATTTGTCACCGTAGGTTCACCCCTCCACTTT. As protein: CASSEFVTVGSPLHF.

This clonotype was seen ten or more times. CDR3 bases: TGTGCCAGCAGCCGCCCCGAGACTAGCGGGAGGGCCTGGGGCACCGGGGAGCTGTTTTTT. Protein: CASSRPETSGRAWGTGELFF. This rearrangement joins TRBV7-2 to TRBJ2-2, with 14 bases identical to TRBD2. Per germline, CDR1 SGHTA and CDR2 FQGNSA. This CDR3 is built from 20 residues. V lost 5 bases and J lost 4; bases outside the gene matches: 15.

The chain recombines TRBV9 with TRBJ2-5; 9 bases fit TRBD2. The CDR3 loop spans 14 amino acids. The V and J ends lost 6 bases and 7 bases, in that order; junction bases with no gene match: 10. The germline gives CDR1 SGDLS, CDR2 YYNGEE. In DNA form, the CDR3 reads TGTGCCAGCATCTCCCGACTAGCGGCAAGGACCCAGTACTTC. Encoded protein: CASISRLAARTQYF.

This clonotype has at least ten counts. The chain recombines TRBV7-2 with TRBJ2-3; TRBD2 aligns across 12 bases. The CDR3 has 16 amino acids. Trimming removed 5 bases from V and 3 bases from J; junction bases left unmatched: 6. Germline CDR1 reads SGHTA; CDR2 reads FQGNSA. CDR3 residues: CASSEDLAGGTDTQYF. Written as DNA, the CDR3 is TGTGCCAGCAGCGAAGATCTAGCGGGAGGGACAGATACGCAGTATTTT.

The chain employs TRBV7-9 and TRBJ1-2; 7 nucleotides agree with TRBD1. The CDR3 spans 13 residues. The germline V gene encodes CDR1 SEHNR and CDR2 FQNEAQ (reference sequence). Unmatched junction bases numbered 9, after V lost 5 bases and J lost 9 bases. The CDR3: CASSPDRVSSYTF. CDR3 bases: TGTGCCAGCAGCCCTGACAGGGTGAGTAGCTACACCTTC. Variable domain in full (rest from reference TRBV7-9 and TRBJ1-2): DTGVSQNPRHKITKRGQNVTFRCDPISEHNRLYWYRQTLGQGPEFLTYFQNEAQLEKSRLLSDRFSAERPKGSFSTLEIQRTEQGDSAMYLCASSPDRVSSYTFGSGTRLTVV.

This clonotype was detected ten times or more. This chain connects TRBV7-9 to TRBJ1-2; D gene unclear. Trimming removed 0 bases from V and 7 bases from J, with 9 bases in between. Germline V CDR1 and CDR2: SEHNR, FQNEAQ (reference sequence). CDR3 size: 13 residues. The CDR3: CASSLAVKSGYTF. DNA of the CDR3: TGTGCCAGCAGCTTAGCGGTGAAGAGTGGCTACACCTTC.

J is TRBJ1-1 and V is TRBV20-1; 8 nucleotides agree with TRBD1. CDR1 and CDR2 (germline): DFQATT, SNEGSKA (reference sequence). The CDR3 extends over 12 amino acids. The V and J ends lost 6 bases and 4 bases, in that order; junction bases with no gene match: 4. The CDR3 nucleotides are TGCAGTGCCCGCGACAGGGGCACTGAAGCTTTCTTT. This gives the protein CSARDRGTEAFF.

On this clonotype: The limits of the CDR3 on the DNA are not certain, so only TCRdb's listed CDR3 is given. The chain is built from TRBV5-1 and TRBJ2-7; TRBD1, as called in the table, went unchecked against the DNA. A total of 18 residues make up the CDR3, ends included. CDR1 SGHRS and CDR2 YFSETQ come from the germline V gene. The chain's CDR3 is CASSYRDMNYGYTFGQYF.

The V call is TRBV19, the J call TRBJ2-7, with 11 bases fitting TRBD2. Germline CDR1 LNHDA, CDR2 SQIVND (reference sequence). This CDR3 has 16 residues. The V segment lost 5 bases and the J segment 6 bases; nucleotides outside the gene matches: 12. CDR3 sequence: CASSPHEASGRREQYF. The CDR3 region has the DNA TGTGCCAGTAGTCCCCACGAGGCTAGCGGGAGGCGCGAGCAGTACTTC.

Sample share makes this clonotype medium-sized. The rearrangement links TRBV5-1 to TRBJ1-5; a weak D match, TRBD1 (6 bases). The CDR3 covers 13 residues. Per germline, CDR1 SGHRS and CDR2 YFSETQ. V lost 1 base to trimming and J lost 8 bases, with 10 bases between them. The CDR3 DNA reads TGCGCCAGCAGCTTGTCACCAGGGGAGCCCCAGCATTTT. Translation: CASSLSPGEPQHF.

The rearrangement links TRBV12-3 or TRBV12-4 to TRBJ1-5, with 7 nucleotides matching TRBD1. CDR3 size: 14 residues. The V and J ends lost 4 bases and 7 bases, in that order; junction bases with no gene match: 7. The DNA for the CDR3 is TGTGCCAGCAGTTCGACAGGGCTTTCCCAGCCCCAGCATTTT. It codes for CASSSTGLSQPQHF.

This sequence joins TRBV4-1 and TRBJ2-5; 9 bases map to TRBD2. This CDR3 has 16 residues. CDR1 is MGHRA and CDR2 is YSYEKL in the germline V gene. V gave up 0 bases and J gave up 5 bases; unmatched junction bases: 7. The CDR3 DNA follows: TGCGCCAGCAGCCAAGAGAGTAGCGGGAGCGGGGAGACCCAGTACTTC. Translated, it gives CASSQESSGSGETQYF.

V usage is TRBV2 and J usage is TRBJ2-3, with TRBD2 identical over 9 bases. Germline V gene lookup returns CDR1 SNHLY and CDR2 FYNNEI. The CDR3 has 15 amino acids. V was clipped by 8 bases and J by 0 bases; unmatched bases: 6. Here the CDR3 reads CASRLAGYSTDTQYF. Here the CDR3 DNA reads TGTGCCAGCCGGCTAGCGGGATATAGCACAGATACGCAGTATTTT.

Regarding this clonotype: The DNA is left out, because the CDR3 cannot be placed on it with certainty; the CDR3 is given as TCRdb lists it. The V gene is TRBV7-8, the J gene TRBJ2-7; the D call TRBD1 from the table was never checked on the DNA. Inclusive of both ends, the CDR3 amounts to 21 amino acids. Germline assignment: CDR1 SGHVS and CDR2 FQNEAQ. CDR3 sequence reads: CASSFYICSATQGSSSYEQYF.

CDR3 in DNA: TGTGCCAGCAGTGAAGCTTGGGGTGTCGGGGAGCTGTTTTTT. This gives the protein CASSEAWGVGELFF. The chain combines TRBV2 with TRBJ2-2, with D unresolved. Per germline, CDR1 SNHLY and CDR2 FYNNEI. V lost 0 bases and J lost 7, with 9 bases in between. The length of the CDR3 is 14 residues. Looking up the rest from reference TRBV2 and TRBJ2-2 gives the full variable domain: EPEVTQTPSHQVTQMGQEVILRCVPISNHLYFYWYRQILGQKVEFLVSFYNNEISEKSEIFDDQFSVERPDGSNFTLKIRSTKLEDSAMYFCASSEAWGVGELFFGEGSRLTVL.

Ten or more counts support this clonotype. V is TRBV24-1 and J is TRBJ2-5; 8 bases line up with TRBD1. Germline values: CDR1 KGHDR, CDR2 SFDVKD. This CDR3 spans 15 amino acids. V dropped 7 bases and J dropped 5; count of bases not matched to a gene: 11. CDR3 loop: CATRKGQGALETQYF. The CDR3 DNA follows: TGTGCCACCAGAAAAGGACAGGGTGCGTTGGAGACCCAGTACTTC.

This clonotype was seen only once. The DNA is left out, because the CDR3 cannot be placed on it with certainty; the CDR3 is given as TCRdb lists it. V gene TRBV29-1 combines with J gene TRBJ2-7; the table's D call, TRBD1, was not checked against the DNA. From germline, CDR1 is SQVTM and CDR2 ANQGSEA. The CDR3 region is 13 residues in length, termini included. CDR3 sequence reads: CSVWGTGAYEQYF.

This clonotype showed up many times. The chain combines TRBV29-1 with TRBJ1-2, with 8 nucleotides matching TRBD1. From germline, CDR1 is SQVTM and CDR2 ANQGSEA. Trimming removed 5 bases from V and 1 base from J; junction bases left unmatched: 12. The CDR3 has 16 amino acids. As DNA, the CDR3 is TGCAGCGTTAGTCTAGGACAGGGTATTTTTAACTATGGCTACACCTTC. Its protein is CSVSLGQGIFNYGYTF.

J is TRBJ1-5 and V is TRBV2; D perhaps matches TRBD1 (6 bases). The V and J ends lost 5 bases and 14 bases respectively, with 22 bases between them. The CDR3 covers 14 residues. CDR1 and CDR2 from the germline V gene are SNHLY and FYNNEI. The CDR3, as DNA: TGTGCCAGCAGTTTACGGGGGCAAAAACCGGAAGAGCATTTT. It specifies CASSLRGQKPEEHF.

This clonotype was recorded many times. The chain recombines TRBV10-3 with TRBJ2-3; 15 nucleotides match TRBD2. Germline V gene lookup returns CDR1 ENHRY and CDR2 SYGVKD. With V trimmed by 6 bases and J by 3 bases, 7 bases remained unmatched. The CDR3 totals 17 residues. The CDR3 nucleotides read TGTGCCATCAGAGGGACTAGCGGGAGGAAGGGAACAGATACGCAGTATTTT. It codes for CAIRGTSGRKGTDTQYF.

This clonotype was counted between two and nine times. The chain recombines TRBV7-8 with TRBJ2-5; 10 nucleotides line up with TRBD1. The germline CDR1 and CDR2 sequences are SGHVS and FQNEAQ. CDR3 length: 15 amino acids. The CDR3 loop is CARDPLDRGLETQYF. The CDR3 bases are TGTGCTAGAGATCCCCTCGACAGGGGGCTAGAGACCCAGTACTTC.

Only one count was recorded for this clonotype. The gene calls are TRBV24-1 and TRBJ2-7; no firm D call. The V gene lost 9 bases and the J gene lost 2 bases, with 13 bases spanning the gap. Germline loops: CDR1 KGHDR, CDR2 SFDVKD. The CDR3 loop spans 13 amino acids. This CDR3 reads CATRGEGTYEQYF. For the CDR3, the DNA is TGTGCCACCCGTGGCGAAGGGACCTACGAGCAGTACTTC.

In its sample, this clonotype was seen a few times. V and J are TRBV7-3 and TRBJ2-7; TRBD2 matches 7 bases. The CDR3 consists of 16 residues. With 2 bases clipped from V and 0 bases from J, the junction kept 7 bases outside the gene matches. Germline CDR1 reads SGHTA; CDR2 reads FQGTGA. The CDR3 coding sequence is TGTGCCAGCAGCTTAGAATCCGGGAGGTACTCCTACGAGCAGTACTTC. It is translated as CASSLESGRYSYEQYF.

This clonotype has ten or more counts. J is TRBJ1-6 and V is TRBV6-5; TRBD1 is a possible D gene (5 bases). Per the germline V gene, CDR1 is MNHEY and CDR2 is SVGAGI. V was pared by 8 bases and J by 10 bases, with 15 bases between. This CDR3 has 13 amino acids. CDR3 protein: CASWGGESSPLHF. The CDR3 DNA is TGTGCCAGCTGGGGGGGTGAGAGCTCACCCCTCCACTTT.

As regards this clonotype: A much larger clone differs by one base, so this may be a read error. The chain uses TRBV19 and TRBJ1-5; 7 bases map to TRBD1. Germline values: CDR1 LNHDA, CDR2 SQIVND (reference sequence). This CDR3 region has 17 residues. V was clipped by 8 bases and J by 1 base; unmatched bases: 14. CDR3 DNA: TGTGCCAGTGGTTTGACAGGGTTGGGAGGGAGCAATCAGCCCCAGCATTTT. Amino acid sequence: CASGLTGLGGSNQPQHF.

The CDR3 DNA is TGTGCCACCAGCAGAGAGACAGGGGGAATGATCGAGACCCAGCATTTT. Translated: CATSRETGGMIETQHF. This chain uses TRBV15 with TRBJ1-5, with 9 bases aligning to TRBD1. The CDR3 runs to 16 residues. Trimming removed 0 bases from V and 11 bases from J; junction bases left unmatched: 11. Germline V gene sequence: CDR1 LNHNV, CDR2 YYDKDF (reference sequence).

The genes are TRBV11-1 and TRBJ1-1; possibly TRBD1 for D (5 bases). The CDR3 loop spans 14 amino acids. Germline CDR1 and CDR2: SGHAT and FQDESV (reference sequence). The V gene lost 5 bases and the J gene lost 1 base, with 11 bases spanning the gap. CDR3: CASSPRDGNTEAFF. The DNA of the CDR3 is TGTGCCAGCAGCCCAAGGGACGGGAACACTGAAGCTTTCTTT. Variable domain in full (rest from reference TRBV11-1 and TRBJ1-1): EAEVAQSPRYKITEKSQAVAFWCDPISGHATLYWYRQILGQGPELLVQFQDESVVDDSQLPKDRFSAERLKGVDSTLKIQPAELGDSAMYLCASSPRDGNTEAFFGQGTRLTVV.

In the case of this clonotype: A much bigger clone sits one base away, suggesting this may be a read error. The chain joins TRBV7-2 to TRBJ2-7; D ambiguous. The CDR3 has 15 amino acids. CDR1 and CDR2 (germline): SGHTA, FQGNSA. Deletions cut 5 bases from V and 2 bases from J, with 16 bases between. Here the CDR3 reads CASSQDERNTYEQYF. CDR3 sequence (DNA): TGTGCCAGCAGCCAAGACGAGAGGAACACCTACGAGCAGTACTTC.